Listed below are T cell receptor beta chains from one sample, sequenced in a study of T cells in Graves' hyperthyroidism and ophthalmopathy. TCRdb passed the multiplex PCR reads through MiXCR, listing each CDR3 protein once. The sample shows about 410,000 distinct CDR3 sequences, roughly 14% of them seen only once. Sequencing used blood. All receptors come from a man younger than 35 with Graves' ophthalmopathy. Both conserved end residues are part of each CDR3. D genes are given only for firm matches. Clone size is not always given. Where it is, it says once, few, many or a class for expanded clones.

TRBJ2-4 | many | TRBV5-1 | . | CASSLVGGIVAKNIQYF | TGCGCCAGCAGCTTGGTCGGAGGGATAGTTGCCAAAAACATTCAGTACTTC
TRBJ2-2 | . | TRBV5-6 | TRBD2 | CASSPIAGTYTGELFF | TGTGCCAGCAGCCCAATAGCGGGGACATACACCGGGGAGCTGTTTTTT
TRBJ1-1 | . | TRBV11-3 | . | CASSFVSTGEAFF | TGTGCCAGCAGCTTTGTTTCGACGGGTGAAGCTTTCTTT
TRBJ2-7 | many | TRBV5-6 | . | CASIRQGPPYEQYF | TGTGCCAGCATACGTCAGGGGCCCCCCTACGAGCAGTACTTC
TRBJ1-4 | few | TRBV7-3 | . | CASTAAGDRNEKLFF | TGTGCCAGCACTGCCGCGGGGGATCGAAATGAAAAACTGTTTTTT
TRBJ2-5 | . | TRBV5-1 | . | CASSLEGINPQETQYF | TGCGCCAGCAGCTTGGAGGGCATCAATCCCCAAGAGACCCAGTACTTC
TRBJ2-7 | many | TRBV28 | . | CASSPWGQGSSYEQYF | TGTGCCAGCAGCCCCTGGGGGCAGGGGTCCTCTTACGAGCAGTACTTC
TRBJ2-3 | many | TRBV20-1 | . | CSASPTLSTDTQYF | TGCAGTGCTTCCCCGACCCTTAGCACAGATACGCAGTATTTT
TRBJ1-4 | . | TRBV25-1 | . | CASSESEAEEKLFF | TGTGCCAGCAGTGAATCTGAGGCAGAAGAAAAACTGTTTTTT
TRBJ2-1 | few | TRBV29-1 | TRBD2 | CSAIPGLAVRVGNEQFF | TGCAGCGCTATACCGGGACTAGCGGTTAGGGTTGGCAATGAGCAGTTCTTC
TRBJ2-7 | . | TRBV5-5 | TRBD2 | CASSFTGTRDYEQYF | TGTGCCAGCAGTTTCACCGGGACTAGGGATTACGAGCAGTACTTC
TRBJ1-1 | many | TRBV24-1 | . | CATRRGSNTEAFF | TGTGCCACTAGGAGGGGGAGCAACACTGAAGCTTTCTTT
TRBJ1-2 | . | TRBV6-1 | . | CASSEGPGTRGYTF | TGTGCCAGCAGTGAAGGCCCAGGAACTAGGGGCTACACCTTC
TRBJ2-5 | many | TRBV6-1 | . | CASSYSSGGTFTQYF | TGTGCCAGCAGTTACTCTTCCGGGGGGACATTTACCCAGTACTTC
TRBJ2-7 | many | TRBV12-3/TRBV12-4 | TRBD1 | CASRSSGGSYEQYF | TGTGCCAGCAGATCTTCAGGGGGCTCCTACGAGCAGTACTTC
TRBJ1-4 | few | TRBV4-2 | . | CASSAVGGAEEKLFF | TGTGCCAGCAGCGCCGTGGGAGGGGCAGAAGAAAAACTGTTTTTT
TRBJ2-5 | . | TRBV7-9 | TRBD2 | CASSGAGGGETQYF | TGTGCCAGCAGCGGAGCGGGGGGGGGAGAGACCCAGTACTTC
TRBJ2-2 | . | TRBV2 | TRBD2 | CAGSEAGGPSGELFF | TGTGCCGGCAGTGAAGCGGGGGGACCATCCGGGGAGCTGTTTTTT
TRBJ2-7 | few | TRBV25-1 | TRBD1 | CASSDWTGYEQYF | TGTGCCAGCAGTGACTGGACAGGCTACGAGCAGTACTTC
TRBJ2-3 | many | TRBV6-1 | TRBD1 | CASSYRGPSTDTQYF | TGTGCCAGCAGTTATAGGGGGCCAAGCACAGATACGCAGTATTTT
TRBJ2-1 | . | TRBV5-5 | TRBD1 | CASSQGIGQGSYNEQFF | TGTGCCAGCAGCCAGGGGATCGGACAGGGCTCCTACAATGAGCAGTTCTTC
TRBJ2-3 | . | TRBV30 | TRBD2 | CAWTSGGDTDTQYF | TGTGCCTGGACTAGCGGGGGGGACACAGATACGCAGTATTTT
TRBJ1-4 | many | TRBV10-3 | . | CAISGNLTAEKLFF | TGTGCCATCAGCGGGAATTTGACTGCTGAAAAACTGTTTTTT
TRBJ1-2 | many | TRBV5-4 | . | CASSLNSQAANYGYTF | TGTGCCAGCAGCTTGAATTCACAGGCCGCAAACTATGGCTACACCTTC
TRBJ1-2 | few | TRBV30 | . | CAWSDYGQNFNYGYTF | TGTGCCTGGAGCGACTACGGACAGAATTTTAACTATGGCTACACCTTC
TRBJ2-7 | many | TRBV10-1 | . | CASSELILGQGEQYF | TGCGCCAGCAGTGAGCTGATTTTGGGTCAGGGCGAGCAGTACTTC
TRBJ2-5 | many | TRBV2 | TRBD2 | CASRAGGLRETQYF | TGTGCCAGCAGAGCGGGGGGCCTACGGGAGACCCAGTACTTC
TRBJ2-7 | few | TRBV29-1 | . | CSVEDLGDLQYF | TGCAGCGTTGAAGATCTTGGTGACCTGCAGTACTTC
TRBJ2-1 | . | TRBV30 | TRBD1 | CAWRRTGVDVNEQFF | TGTGCCTGGAGACGGACAGGGGTGGATGTCAATGAGCAGTTCTTC
TRBJ2-5 | many | TRBV11-2 | . | CASSKLRGVQETQYF | TGTGCCAGCAGCAAACTAAGGGGGGTGCAAGAGACCCAGTACTTC
TRBJ2-7 | many | TRBV6-1 | TRBD1 | CASSAATGTGYNEQYF | TGTGCCAGCAGTGCCGCCACCGGGACAGGGTATAACGAGCAGTACTTC
TRBJ1-2 | many | TRBV7-2 | TRBD1 | CASSLTGGEGYTF | TGTGCCAGCAGCCTCACAGGGGGCGAGGGCTACACCTTC
TRBJ2-3 | many | TRBV9 | . | CASSHSVGGGFTDTQYF | TGTGCCAGCAGCCACTCGGTCGGTGGGGGGTTCACAGATACGCAGTATTTT
TRBJ2-6 | few | TRBV14 | TRBD2 | CASSQFWLAEPSGANVLTF | TGTGCCAGCAGCCAATTTTGGCTAGCGGAGCCCTCTGGGGCCAACGTCCTGACTTTC
TRBJ2-3 | many | TRBV24-1 | TRBD1 | CATSDLMGTGADTQYF | TGTGCCACCAGTGATCTTATGGGGACAGGGGCAGATACGCAGTATTTT
TRBJ2-7 | many | TRBV6-5 | TRBD1 | CASSYSPPNWGQDTYEQYF | TGTGCCAGCAGTTACTCCCCCCCCAACTGGGGACAGGACACCTACGAGCAGTACTTC
TRBJ2-7 | . | TRBV9 | . | CASSVGSGWTYEQYF | TGTGCCAGCAGCGTAGGGTCAGGGTGGACCTACGAGCAGTACTTC
TRBJ1-2 | many | TRBV7-2 | . | CASSRDRVRYGYTF | TGTGCCAGCAGCCGGGACCGTGTACGCTATGGCTACACCTTC
TRBJ1-5 | . | TRBV19 | . | CASSIRGPGNQPQHF | TGTGCCAGTAGTATCAGGGGTCCAGGCAATCAGCCCCAGCATTTT
TRBJ2-7 | many | TRBV7-3 | . | CASSLGGSLSASEQYF | TGTGCCAGCAGCTTAGGTGGTTCCCTCTCAGCGAGCGAGCAGTACTTC
TRBJ1-5 | few | TRBV6-2/TRBV6-3 | . | CASSYGRGGNQPQHF | TGTGCCAGCAGTTACGGCAGGGGCGGCAATCAGCCCCAGCATTTT
TRBJ1-4 | many | TRBV27 | . | CASGFLASNPTNEKLFF | TGTGCCAGCGGCTTTTTGGCCTCTAATCCAACTAATGAAAAACTGTTTTTT
TRBJ2-7 | many | TRBV4-2 | TRBD2 | CASSQEASGRGEQYF | TGTGCCAGCAGCCAAGAGGCTAGCGGGAGGGGTGAGCAGTACTTC
TRBJ2-3 | many | TRBV4-2 | TRBD2 | CASSQALAGGADTQYF | TGTGCCAGCAGCCAAGCTCTAGCGGGAGGAGCAGATACGCAGTATTTT
TRBJ2-5 | . | TRBV25-1 | . | CASSERVGVRGQETQYF | TGTGCCAGCAGTGAACGAGTGGGGGTGAGGGGCCAAGAGACCCAGTACTTC
TRBJ2-7 | . | TRBV3-1 | . | CASSLGGTSSYEQYF | TGTGCCAGCAGCTTAGGGGGAACCAGCTCCTACGAGCAGTACTTC
TRBJ1-4 | few | TRBV5-1 | . | CASSLGQTNEKLFF | TGCGCCAGCAGCTTGGGACAGACTAATGAAAAACTGTTTTTT
TRBJ1-5 | many | TRBV27 | . | CASSPRRDSNQPQHF | TGTGCCAGCAGTCCCCGCAGGGATAGCAATCAGCCCCAGCATTTT
TRBJ2-5 | many | TRBV18 | . | CASSGGTGEETQYF | TGTGCCAGCTCAGGGGGCACAGGAGAAGAGACCCAGTACTTC
TRBJ2-1 | . | TRBV24-1 | . | CATSDYRRPYNEQFF | TGTGCCACCAGTGATTATAGACGCCCCTACAATGAGCAGTTCTTC
TRBJ2-7 | many | TRBV20-1 | . | CSARGPIAFYEQYF | TGCAGTGCTAGAGGCCCGATAGCATTCTACGAGCAGTACTTC